Each of the 25 T cell receptor beta chains below was sequenced from the same sample in a study of CD8+ T cells in alopecia areata. cDNA reverse transcribed from extracted RNA served as the sequencing template. Profiled with immunoSEQ multiplex PCR; TCRdb holds only in-frame clones, not every one. Of over 85,000 clones listed, less than 50% are singletons. Specimen: CD4+ T cells sorted from blood. Every receptor here comes from a human donor with alopecia areata.

This clone was counted between two and nine times. The rearrangement links TRBV15 to TRBJ2-5; maybe TRBD1 (6 bases). Per the germline V gene, CDR1 is LNHNV and CDR2 is YYDKDF (reference sequence). Trimming shortened V by 2 bases and J by 2 bases, and 21 bases separated the two germline ends. The CDR3 covers 18 residues. CDR3 protein: CATSRNLQQGPTQETQYF. CDR3 nucleotide sequence: TGTGCCACCAGCAGAAACCTTCAACAGGGACCGACACAAGAGACCCAGTACTTC. Variable domain in full (rest from reference TRBV15 and TRBJ2-5): DAMVIQNPRYQVTQFGKPVTLSCSQTLNHNVMYWYQQKSSQAPKLLFHYYDKDFNNEADTPDNFQSRRPNTSFCFLDIRSPGLGDTAMYLCATSRNLQQGPTQETQYFGPGTRLLVL.

This chain uses TRBV30 with TRBJ2-7, with 11 bases identical to TRBD1. Germline CDR1 reads GTSNPN; CDR2 reads SVGIG (reference sequence). The CDR3 length is 15 residues. The V gene end was trimmed by 0 bases and the J gene end by 3 bases; junction bases not matched to a gene: 4. Written as DNA, the CDR3 is TGTGCCTGGAGTGTACGGGACAGGGGGATCTACGAGCAGTACTTC. It yields the protein CAWSVRDRGIYEQYF.

This clone was counted a few times. J is TRBJ1-1 and V is TRBV28; no firm D call. The CDR3 runs to 13 residues. Germline V gene sequence: CDR1 MDHEN, CDR2 SYDVKM. V lost 2 bases, J lost 1 base, and 5 bases lay in between. The CDR3 bases are TGTGCCAGCAGTTTACCACAGAACACTGAAGCTTTCTTT. This translates into CASSLPQNTEAFF.

The chain joins TRBV7-2 to TRBJ2-5, with D unclear. CDR1 and CDR2 from the germline V gene are SGHTA and FQGNSA. CDR3 length: 14 residues. Trimming stripped 3 bases from V and 4 bases from J, with 12 bases between. Here the CDR3 DNA reads TGTGCCAGCAGCTTTTCTGGGTCGGGAGAGACCCAGTACTTC. Translating gives CASSFSGSGETQYF. Filled out from reference TRBV7-2 and TRBJ2-5, the complete variable domain reads GAGVSQSPSNKVTEKGKDVELRCDPISGHTALYWYRQSLGQGLEFLIYFQGNSAPDKSGLPSDRFSAERTGGSVSTLTIQRTQQEDSAVYLCASSFSGSGETQYFGPGTRLLVL.

Here the CDR3 DNA reads TGTGCCAGCAGAAGCGGGAGCCCGAACACCGGGGAGCTGTTTTTT. It yields the protein CASRSGSPNTGELFF. The V gene is TRBV5-6, the J gene TRBJ2-2; 8 positions agree with TRBD2. CDR1 and CDR2 (germline): SGHDT, YYEEEE. V gave up 5 bases and J gave up 0 bases; unmatched junction bases: 3. The CDR3 runs to 15 residues.

This clone was picked up a small number of times. This chain joins TRBV7-9 and TRBJ2-2; D ambiguous. From germline, CDR1 is SEHNR and CDR2 FQNEAQ (reference sequence). The CDR3 runs 12 residues. Trimming left V 5 bases short and J 7 bases short, with 8 bases between. The DNA for the CDR3 is TGTGCCAGCAGCCCAGATATCGGGGAGCTGTTTTTT. It encodes CASSPDIGELFF.

The rearrangement links TRBV27 to TRBJ2-5; TRBD2 is a possible D gene (7 bases). The CDR3 has 16 residues. Germline assignment: CDR1 MNHEY and CDR2 SMNVEV (reference sequence). The germline V and J ends were trimmed by 4 bases and 4 bases, with 19 bases remaining between them. The CDR3 spells CASSSGTTGTPETQYF. CDR3 DNA: TGTGCCAGCAGTTCAGGGACTACAGGGACCCCAGAGACCCAGTACTTC.

CDR3 sequence: CASSAGRQGNNQPQHF. The CDR3 DNA follows: TGTGCCAGCAGTGCAGGCCGACAGGGGAACAATCAGCCCCAGCATTTT. The rearrangement joins TRBV2 to TRBJ1-5, with 8 positions matching TRBD1. This CDR3 has 16 residues. In germline, CDR1 is SNHLY, CDR2 FYNNEI. V gave up 4 bases and J gave up 3 bases; unmatched junction bases: 8.

This clone was counted a few times. The V gene is TRBV6-6, the J gene TRBJ1-6; no clear D gene. Germline V gene data show CDR1 as MNHNY and CDR2 as SVGAGI (reference sequence). This CDR3 has 15 residues. V lost 0 bases, J lost 5 bases, and 8 bases lay in between. DNA for the CDR3: TGTGCCAGCAGTTACTCGGCGGACCATAATTCACCCCTCCACTTT. This translates into CASSYSADHNSPLHF.

This clone was recorded a few times. The chain uses TRBV7-6 and TRBJ2-7; 10 nucleotides line up with TRBD1. V gave up 2 bases and J gave up 6 bases; unmatched junction bases: 7. Germline CDR1 and CDR2: SGHVS and FNYEAQ. This CDR3 is built from 15 residues. The chain's CDR3 is CASSLTGTGVVEQYF. The CDR3 DNA sequence: TGTGCCAGCAGCTTAACCGGGACAGGGGTTGTCGAGCAGTACTTC.

The genes are TRBV5-1 and TRBJ1-2, with unresolved D. The germline V gene has CDR1 SGHRS and CDR2 YFSETQ. V lost 0 bases to trimming and J lost 5 bases, with 5 bases between them. The CDR3 sequence is 12 residues long. The CDR3 DNA reads TGCGCCAGCAGCTTGGATGTTTATGGCTACACCTTC. It encodes CASSLDVYGYTF.

This rearrangement joins TRBV5-1 to TRBJ1-5; D is ambiguous. Trimming removed 4 bases at V and 2 bases at J, with 10 bases between. Germline lookup yields CDR1 SGHRS and CDR2 YFSETQ. The CDR3 spans 14 residues. The CDR3 spells CASSLGDGNQPQHF. The CDR3 nucleotides are TGCGCCAGCAGCCTCGGGGATGGCAATCAGCCCCAGCATTTT.

This clone has only a few counts. CDR3 protein: CASGRRNSGNTIYF. In nucleotides, the CDR3 is TGTGCCAGCGGACGACGGAACTCTGGAAACACCATATATTTT. This chain connects TRBV5-6 to TRBJ1-3, with unresolved D. CDR1 is SGHDT and CDR2 is YYEEEE in the germline V gene. Between the trimmed V and J ends, which lost 7 bases and 0 bases, there was a span of 11 bases. CDR3 length equals 14 residues.

The CDR3 sequence: CASSLVMASVTEQFF. As DNA, the CDR3 is TGTGCCAGCAGCTTAGTTATGGCTAGCGTTACTGAGCAGTTCTTC. The genes are TRBV7-2 and TRBJ2-1, with D maybe TRBD2 (6 bases). Trimming took off 1 base at V and 9 bases at J, with 16 bases between the two ends. The length of the CDR3 is 15 residues. Germline CDR1 reads SGHTA; CDR2 reads FQGNSA.

This clone has a handful of counts. The CDR3 reads CASSGFDEQYF. In DNA, the CDR3 is TGTGCCAGCAGCGGGTTCGACGAGCAGTACTTC. V is TRBV7-9 and J is TRBJ2-7; D gene ambiguous. This CDR3 region has 11 residues. V lost 5 bases and J 5 bases, leaving 7 bases between the germline ends. Germline assignment: CDR1 SEHNR and CDR2 FQNEAQ (reference sequence).

This chain links TRBV7-9 with TRBJ2-7; unclear D gene. The CDR3 has 18 amino acids. V lost 5 bases, J lost 0 bases, and 23 bases lay in between. In germline, CDR1 is SEHNR, CDR2 FQNEAQ (reference sequence). The CDR3 coding sequence is TGTGCCAGCAGCCCCGAGGATTTAGGTTTCCTCTTCTCCTACGAGCAGTACTTC. As protein: CASSPEDLGFLFSYEQYF.

V gene TRBV5-1 combines with J gene TRBJ2-3, with a tentative D call TRBD2 (6 bases). The V end lost 4 bases, the J end lost 4 bases, and 19 bases lay between the germline ends. The CDR3 covers 16 residues. Per the germline V gene, CDR1 is SGHRS and CDR2 is YFSETQ. The CDR3 is CASSPGTLGGADTQYF. The CDR3 bases are TGCGCCAGCAGCCCTGGGACCTTGGGAGGAGCAGATACGCAGTATTTT.

The chain employs TRBV28 and TRBJ1-2; D is possibly TRBD1 (6 bases). The V end was cut by 1 base, the J end by 7 bases, with 13 bases between. In germline, CDR1 is MDHEN, CDR2 SYDVKM. This CDR3 has 14 residues. In DNA form, the CDR3 reads TGTGCCAGCAGTTTATCCTTGGGGGCTGGTGGCTACACCTTC. The encoded protein is CASSLSLGAGGYTF.

The chain links TRBV9 to TRBJ2-1, with TRBD1 as a possible D gene (5 bases). Germline V gives CDR1 SGDLS, CDR2 YYNGEE. V was shortened by 3 bases and J by 2 bases, with 12 bases between the two germline ends. The CDR3 contains 15 residues. The CDR3 bases are TGTGCCAGCAGCGGACAGCCGGACCCCTACAATGAGCAGTTCTTC. Translating it yields CASSGQPDPYNEQFF.

There are a few counts of this clone. This chain uses TRBV4-1 with TRBJ1-1, with 7 bases identical to TRBD1. Germline V gene data show CDR1 as MGHRA and CDR2 as YSYEKL. Germline trimming cut 0 bases from V and 3 bases from J; bases unmatched to any gene: 7. This CDR3 contains 16 residues. The CDR3 nucleotides read TGCGCCAGCAGCCAAGACGGGGACAGACCATACACTGAAGCTTTCTTT. Residues: CASSQDGDRPYTEAFF.

The J gene is TRBJ2-6, the V gene TRBV14; D is undetermined. Germline assignment: CDR1 SGHDN and CDR2 FVKESK. CDR3 length equals 13 residues. Trimming left V 4 bases short and J 3 bases short, with 4 bases between. CDR3 loop: CASSLVGANVLTF. CDR3 coding DNA: TGTGCCAGCAGCCTAGTTGGGGCCAACGTCCTGACTTTC.

This sequence joins TRBV11-2 and TRBJ2-7; 7 nucleotides match TRBD1. Germline V CDR1 and CDR2: SGHAT, FQNNGV. The CDR3 length is 14 residues. V dropped 5 bases and J dropped 1; count of bases not matched to a gene: 5. The CDR3 bases are TGTGCCAGCAGCCCGCTGACAGGGTCCTACGAGCAGTACTTC. Translating it yields CASSPLTGSYEQYF.

This chain connects TRBV5-1 to TRBJ2-1; D not resolved. The CDR3 runs to 15 residues. CDR1 is SGHRS, CDR2 YFSETQ, per germline. The V end was cut by 0 bases, the J end by 8 bases, with 15 bases between. CDR3 in amino acids: CASSLALRIGDEQFF. The CDR3 DNA reads as TGCGCCAGCAGCTTGGCCTTGCGGATTGGCGATGAGCAGTTCTTC.

The rearrangement joins TRBV6-5 to TRBJ1-5, with 7 bases matching TRBD1. V dropped 4 bases and J dropped 5; count of bases not matched to a gene: 5. Germline loops: CDR1 MNHEY, CDR2 SVGAGI. CDR3 length: 14 amino acids. CDR3 coding DNA: TGTGCCAGCAGTTCGACAGGGAGTGATCAGCCCCAGCATTTT. It is translated as CASSSTGSDQPQHF.

The rearrangement links TRBV7-9 to TRBJ2-3, with 7 bases that match TRBD1. V dropped 0 bases and J dropped 0; count of bases not matched to a gene: 3. CDR1 and CDR2 (germline): SEHNR, FQNEAQ (reference sequence). This CDR3 has 16 residues. The CDR3 loop reads CASSLAGQSSTDTQYF. Written as DNA, the CDR3 is TGTGCCAGCAGCTTAGCGGGACAGTCTAGCACAGATACGCAGTATTTT.